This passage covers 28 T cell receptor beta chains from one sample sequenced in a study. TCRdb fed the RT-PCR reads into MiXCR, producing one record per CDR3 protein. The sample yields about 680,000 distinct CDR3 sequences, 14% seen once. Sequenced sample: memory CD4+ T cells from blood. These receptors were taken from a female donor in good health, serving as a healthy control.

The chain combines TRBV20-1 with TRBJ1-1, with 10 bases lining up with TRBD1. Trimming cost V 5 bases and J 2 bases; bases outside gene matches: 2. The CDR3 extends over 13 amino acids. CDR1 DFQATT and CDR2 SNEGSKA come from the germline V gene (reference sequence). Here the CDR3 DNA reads TGCAGTGCTGGGACAGGGGTTAACACTGAAGCTTTCTTT. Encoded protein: CSAGTGVNTEAFF.

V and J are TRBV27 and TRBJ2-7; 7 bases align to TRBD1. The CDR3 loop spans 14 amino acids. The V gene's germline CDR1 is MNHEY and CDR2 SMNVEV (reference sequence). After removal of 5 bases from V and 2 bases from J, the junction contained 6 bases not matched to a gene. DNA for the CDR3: TGTGCCAGCAGTCGGGACAGAGAAGCCTACGAGCAGTACTTC. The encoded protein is CASSRDREAYEQYF.

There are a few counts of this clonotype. The CDR3 protein is CASSYSAGRSGELFF. The CDR3 nucleotides are TGTGCCAGCAGTTACTCGGCAGGGAGGTCCGGGGAGCTGTTTTTT. The rearrangement links TRBV6-6 to TRBJ2-2, with D possibly TRBD2 on 6 matching bases. The CDR3 contains 15 residues. The V and J ends lost 0 bases and 6 bases respectively, with 11 bases between them. CDR1 and CDR2 (germline): MNHNY, SVGAGI (reference sequence).

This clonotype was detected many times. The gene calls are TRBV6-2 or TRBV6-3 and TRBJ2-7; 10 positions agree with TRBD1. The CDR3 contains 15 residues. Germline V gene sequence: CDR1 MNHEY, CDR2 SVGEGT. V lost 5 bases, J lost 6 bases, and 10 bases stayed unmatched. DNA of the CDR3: TGTGCCAGCAGTATCTCCGGGACAGGGGTGTCCGAGCAGTACTTC. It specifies CASSISGTGVSEQYF.

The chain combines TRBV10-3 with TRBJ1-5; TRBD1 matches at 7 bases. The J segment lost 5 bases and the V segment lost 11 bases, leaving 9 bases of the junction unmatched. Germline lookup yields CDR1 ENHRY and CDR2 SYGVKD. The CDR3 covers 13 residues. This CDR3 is CAGSQGDDQPQHF. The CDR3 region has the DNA TGTGCCGGATCCCAGGGGGACGATCAGCCCCAGCATTTT.

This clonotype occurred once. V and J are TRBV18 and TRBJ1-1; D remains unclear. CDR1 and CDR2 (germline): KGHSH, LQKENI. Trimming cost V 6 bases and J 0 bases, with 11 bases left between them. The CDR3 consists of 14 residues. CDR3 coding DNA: TGTGCCAGCTCCCCCCAGTACATGAACACTGAAGCTTTCTTT. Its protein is CASSPQYMNTEAFF.

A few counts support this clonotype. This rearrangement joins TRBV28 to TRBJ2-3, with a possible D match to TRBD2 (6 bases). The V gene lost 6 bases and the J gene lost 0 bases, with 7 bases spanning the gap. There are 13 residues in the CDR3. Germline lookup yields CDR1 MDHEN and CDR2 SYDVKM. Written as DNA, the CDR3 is TGTGCCAGCAGGGGGACTAGCACAGATACGCAGTATTTT. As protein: CASRGTSTDTQYF.

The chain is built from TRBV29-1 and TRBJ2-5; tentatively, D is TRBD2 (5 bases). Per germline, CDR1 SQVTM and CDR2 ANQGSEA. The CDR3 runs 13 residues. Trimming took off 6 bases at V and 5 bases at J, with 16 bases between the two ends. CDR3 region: CSVTGFDNETQYF. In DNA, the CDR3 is TGCAGCGTCACGGGATTCGACAATGAGACCCAGTACTTC.

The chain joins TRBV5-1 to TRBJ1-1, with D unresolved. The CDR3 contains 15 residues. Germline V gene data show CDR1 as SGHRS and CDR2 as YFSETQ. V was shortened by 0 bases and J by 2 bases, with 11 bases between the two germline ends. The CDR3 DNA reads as TGCGCCAGCAGCTTGGCATGGAGGGCTAACACTGAAGCTTTCTTT. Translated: CASSLAWRANTEAFF.

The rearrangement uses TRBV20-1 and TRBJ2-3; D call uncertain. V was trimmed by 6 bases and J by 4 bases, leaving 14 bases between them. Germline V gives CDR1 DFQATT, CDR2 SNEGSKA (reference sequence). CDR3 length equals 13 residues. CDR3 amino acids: CSALGNFADTQYF. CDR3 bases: TGCAGTGCCCTAGGAAATTTCGCAGATACGCAGTATTTT.

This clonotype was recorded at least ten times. CDR3 amino acids: CAISAGVIRSQETQYF. The DNA of the CDR3 is TGTGCCATCAGCGCCGGCGTAATACGGTCACAAGAGACCCAGTACTTC. This chain links TRBV10-3 with TRBJ2-5; no firm D call. V lost 6 bases to trimming and J lost 2 bases, with 19 bases between them. This CDR3 has 16 residues. Germline lookup yields CDR1 ENHRY and CDR2 SYGVKD.

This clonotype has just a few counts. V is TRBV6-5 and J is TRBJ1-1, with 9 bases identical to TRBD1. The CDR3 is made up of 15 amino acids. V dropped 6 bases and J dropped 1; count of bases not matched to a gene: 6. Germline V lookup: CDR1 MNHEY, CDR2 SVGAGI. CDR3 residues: CASRETGGRNTEAFF. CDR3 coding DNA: TGTGCCAGCAGGGAGACAGGGGGTCGGAACACTGAAGCTTTCTTT.

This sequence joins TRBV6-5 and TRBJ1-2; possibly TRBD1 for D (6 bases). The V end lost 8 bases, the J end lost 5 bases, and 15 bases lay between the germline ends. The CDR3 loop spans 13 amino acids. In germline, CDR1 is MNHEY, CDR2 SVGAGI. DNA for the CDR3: TGTGCCAGCGCATCCGGGGGCCGATATGGCTACACCTTC. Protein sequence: CASASGGRYGYTF.

The CDR3 sequence: CSAPSTAAGLNEQFF. The CDR3 DNA sequence: TGCAGTGCTCCTTCCACGGCTGCAGGACTAAATGAGCAGTTCTTC. The J gene is TRBJ2-1, the V gene TRBV20-1, with a possible D match to TRBD2 (6 bases). This CDR3 region has 15 residues. With 5 bases removed from V and 7 bases from J, the gap between germline ends came to 21 bases. Germline V lookup: CDR1 DFQATT, CDR2 SNEGSKA (reference sequence).

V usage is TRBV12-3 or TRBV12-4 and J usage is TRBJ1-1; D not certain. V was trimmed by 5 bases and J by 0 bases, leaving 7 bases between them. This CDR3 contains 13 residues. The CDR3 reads CASSQYVNTEAFF. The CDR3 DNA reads TGTGCCAGCAGTCAATACGTGAACACTGAAGCTTTCTTT.

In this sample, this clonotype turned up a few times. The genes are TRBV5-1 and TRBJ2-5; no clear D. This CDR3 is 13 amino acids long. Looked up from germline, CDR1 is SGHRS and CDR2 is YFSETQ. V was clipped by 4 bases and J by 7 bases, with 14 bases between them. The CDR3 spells CASSPERVMTQYF. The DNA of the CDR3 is TGCGCCAGCAGCCCCGAACGGGTTATGACCCAGTACTTC.

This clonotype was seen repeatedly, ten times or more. As DNA, the CDR3 is TGCGCCAGCAGCGCCACGGCTCATTACCAACTGTTTTTT. It codes for CASSATAHYQLFF. This chain links TRBV4-3 with TRBJ1-4; D not resolved. The CDR3 totals 13 residues. V was clipped by 5 bases and J by 12 bases, with 16 bases between them. CDR1 and CDR2 (germline): LGHNA, YSLEER.

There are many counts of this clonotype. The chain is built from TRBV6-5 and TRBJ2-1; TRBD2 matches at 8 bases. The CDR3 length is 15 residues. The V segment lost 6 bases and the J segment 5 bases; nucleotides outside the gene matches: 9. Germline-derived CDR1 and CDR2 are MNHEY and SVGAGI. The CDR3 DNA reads TGTGCCAGCAGGTTCACCACTAGCGGACACAATGAGCAGTTCTTC. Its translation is CASRFTTSGHNEQFF.

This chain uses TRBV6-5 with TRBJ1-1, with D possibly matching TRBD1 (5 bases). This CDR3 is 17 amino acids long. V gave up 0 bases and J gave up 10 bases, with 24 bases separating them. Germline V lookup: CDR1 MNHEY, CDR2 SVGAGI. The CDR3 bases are TGTGCCAGCAGTTACTCGCCAGGGAGAAGCGGGTGGGGCCCAGCTTTCTTT. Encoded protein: CASSYSPGRSGWGPAFF.

The CDR3 region has the DNA TGTGCCAGCAGGCTATGGACAGGGGGCGAGCAGTACTTC. Its translation: CASRLWTGGEQYF. The chain links TRBV27 to TRBJ2-7, with TRBD1 identical over 10 bases. This CDR3 is 13 amino acids long. V was clipped by 6 bases and J by 6 bases; unmatched bases: 5. Germline V gene sequence: CDR1 MNHEY, CDR2 SMNVEV (reference sequence).

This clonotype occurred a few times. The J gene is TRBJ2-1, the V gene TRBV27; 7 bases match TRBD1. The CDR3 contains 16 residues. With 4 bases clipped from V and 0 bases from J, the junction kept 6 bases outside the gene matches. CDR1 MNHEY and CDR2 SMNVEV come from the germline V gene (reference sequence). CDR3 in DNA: TGTGCCAGCAGTTCCAACAGGGGTAGCTCCTACAATGAGCAGTTCTTC. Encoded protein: CASSSNRGSSYNEQFF.

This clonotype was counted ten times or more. The CDR3 DNA reads as TGTGCCAGCAGTTTCTCGGACAGGGATATGACACCCCTCCACTTT. It is translated as CASSFSDRDMTPLHF. V gene TRBV12-3 or TRBV12-4 combines with J gene TRBJ1-6; TRBD1 aligns across 8 bases. The CDR3 length is 15 residues. The trim removed 3 bases at V and 11 bases at J, leaving 9 bases unmatched.

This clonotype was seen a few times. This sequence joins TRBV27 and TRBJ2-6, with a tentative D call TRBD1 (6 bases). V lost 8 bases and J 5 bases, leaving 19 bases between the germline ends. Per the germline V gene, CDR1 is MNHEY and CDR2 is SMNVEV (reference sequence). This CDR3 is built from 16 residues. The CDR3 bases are TGTGCCAGCGGAACTCAGGGGCAGATCTGGGCCAACGTCCTGACTTTC. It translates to CASGTQGQIWANVLTF.

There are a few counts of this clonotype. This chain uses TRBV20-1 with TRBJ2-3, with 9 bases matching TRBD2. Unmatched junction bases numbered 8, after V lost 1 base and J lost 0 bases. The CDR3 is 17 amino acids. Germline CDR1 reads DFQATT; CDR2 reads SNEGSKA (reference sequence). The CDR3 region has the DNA TGCAGTGCTAGAGGTGTAGGCGCGGGAGGGAGCACAGATACGCAGTATTTT. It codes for CSARGVGAGGSTDTQYF.

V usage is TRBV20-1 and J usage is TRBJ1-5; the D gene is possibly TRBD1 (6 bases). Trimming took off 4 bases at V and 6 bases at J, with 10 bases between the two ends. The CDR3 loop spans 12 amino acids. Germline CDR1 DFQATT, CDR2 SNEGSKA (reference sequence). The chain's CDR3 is CSAKEGGQPQHF. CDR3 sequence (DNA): TGCAGTGCTAAAGAAGGGGGTCAGCCCCAGCATTTT.

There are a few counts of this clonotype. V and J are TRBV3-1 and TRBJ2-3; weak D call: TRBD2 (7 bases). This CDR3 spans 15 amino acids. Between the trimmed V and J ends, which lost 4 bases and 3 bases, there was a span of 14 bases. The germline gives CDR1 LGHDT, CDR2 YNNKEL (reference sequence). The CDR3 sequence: CASSRRGLGTDTQYF. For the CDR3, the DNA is TGTGCCAGCAGCCGGCGGGGGCTGGGGACAGATACGCAGTATTTT.

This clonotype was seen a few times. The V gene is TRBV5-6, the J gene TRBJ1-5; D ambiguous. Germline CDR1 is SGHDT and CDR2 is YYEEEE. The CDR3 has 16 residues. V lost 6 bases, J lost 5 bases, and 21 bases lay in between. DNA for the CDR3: TGTGCCAGCACCACTTGGGCAGGCACCCCGGATCAGCCCCAGCATTTT. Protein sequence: CASTTWAGTPDQPQHF. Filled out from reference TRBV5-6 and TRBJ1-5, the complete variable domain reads DAGVTQSPTHLIKTRGQQVTLRCSPKSGHDTVSWYQQALGQGPQFIFQYYEEEERQRGNFPDRFSGHQFPNYSSELNVNALLLGDSALYLCASTTWAGTPDQPQHFGDGTRLSIL.

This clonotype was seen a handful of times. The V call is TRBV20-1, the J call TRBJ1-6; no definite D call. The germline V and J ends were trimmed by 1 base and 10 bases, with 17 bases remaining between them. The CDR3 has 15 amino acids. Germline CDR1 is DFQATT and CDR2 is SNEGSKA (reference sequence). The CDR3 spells CSARVTGLDGSPLHF. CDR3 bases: TGCAGTGCTAGAGTTACCGGGCTAGATGGGTCACCCCTCCACTTT.